What follows describes a single T cell receptor (beta chain). Its specificity is not known. PCR amplification relied on 60 Vbeta primers (plus 13 Jbeta primers). This table comes from immunoSEQ multiplex PCR, and its TCRdb copy is limited to in-frame clones, with some not included. In the table there are approximately 120,000 clones, 77% of which are singletons. The record originates from a study of cytomegalovirus exposure and HLA in healthy donors. Per the germline V gene, CDR1 is SGHRS and CDR2 is YFSETQ. The CDR3 extends over 14 amino acids. V was cut by 4 bases and J by 2 bases, with 13 bases left in between. Regarding the study as a whole: Among TCR beta chains, those listed as cytomegalovirus-associated numbered around 160.

The J gene is TRBJ2-7, the V gene TRBV5-1; a weak D match, TRBD1 (6 bases). Source material: PBMCs. The source of this sequence is a woman between 40 and 55 years old in good health and CMV-seropositive. The CDR3 bases are TGCGCCAGCAGCAAAAGGGACATTACCTACGAGCAGTACTTC. It codes for CASSKRDITYEQYF.